This T cell receptor beta chain stems from a study of OX40 agonist ivuxolimab in advanced cancers. Whole-study findings and limits: In a subset of nonresponders, normalized T-cell clonal expansion was also low. CD4+ T cells averaged fewer expanded clones than CD8+ T cells.

Individuals having autoimmune disease history or systemic immunosuppression were not enrolled. Concerning this clone: The target antigen is unknown.

TCRdb's table, derived via immunoSEQ multiplex PCR, lists solely in-frame clones and lacks some. The sample yields some 67,000 clones, over 75% seen once. The CDR3 runs 11 residues. V lost 7 bases and J 12 bases, leaving 16 bases between the germline ends. Per germline, CDR1 SQVTM and CDR2 ANQGSEA. The source material was CD4+ or CD8+ T cells sorted from blood, sampled in a trial of the OX40 agonist ivuxolimab. This clonotype was obtained from an adult with an advanced solid tumor such as melanoma, head and neck, liver or kidney cancer. The V and J genes are TRBV29-1 and TRBJ1-5; D perhaps matches TRBD1 (5 bases). The CDR3 loop is CSAGGVGSQHF. As DNA, the CDR3 is TGCAGCGCTGGGGGGGTTGGCAGCCAGCATTTT.